This T cell receptor beta chain derives from a study of blood T cell repertoires in COVID-19. About the research overall: Samples representing acute and convalescent COVID-19 were sourced from the United States, Italy and Spain. In each case, the material was cDNA or gDNA derived from T cells, B-cell-depleted T cells, or PBMCs.

Original analysis: Amplifying reference gene primers gave estimates of nucleated cell counts. Clones were sequenced by immunoSEQ multiplex PCR, and TCRdb holds only the in-frame ones, with some missing. V and J calls and clone size are those listed in that table; D and trimming were worked out from the DNA. The repertoire holds about 37,000 clones, with roughly 86% as singletons. The V segment lost 7 bases and the J segment 5 bases; nucleotides outside the gene matches: 6. The CDR3 has 13 amino acids. Germline lookup yields CDR1 SNHLY and CDR2 FYNNEI. J is TRBJ2-3 and V is TRBV2; 7 bases are a match to TRBD2. This clonotype was obtained from a man aged 70-80 years with acute or convalescent COVID-19. Sequencing was carried out using peripheral blood. The CDR3 loop reads CASTVLAGDTQYF. For the CDR3, the DNA is TGTGCCAGCACCGTTTTAGCGGGAGATACGCAGTATTTT.